The T cell receptor (beta chain) under discussion was sequenced for a study of Graves' ophthalmopathy and Graves' hyperthyroidism. For the study at large: Pretreatment peripheral blood was obtained at initial diagnosis.

Concerning this clonotype itself: Its antigen is not known.

TCR beta CDR3 amplification used RNA transcripts. First-round RT-PCR with HTBI primers preceded a second-round multiplex PCR. TCRdb independently ran MiXCR on the multiplex PCR reads; one entry per CDR3 protein. The table records roughly 160,000 distinct CDR3 sequences, 35% to 50% of them present only once. Points from the study as a whole: With a specificity of around 76% and a sensitivity of about 69%, the model predicted ophthalmopathy progression. Most expanded clonotypes from thyroid (those above 0.001 frequency) were also found in blood.

The CDR3 runs to 13 residues. Germline V gives CDR1 SGHAT, CDR2 FQNNGV. Sequencing used peripheral blood. This TCR derives from a man aged 30 to 39 with Graves' ophthalmopathy. The chain is built from TRBV11-2 and TRBJ2-7; 12 bases are shared with TRBD1. CDR3 residues: CASSGQGALGQYF. The CDR3 coding sequence is TGTGCAAGTTCGGGACAGGGGGCCCTGGGGCAGTACTTC.